This T cell receptor beta chain was retrieved from a study of read filtering for tumor transcriptome and immune sequencing. Looking at the study overall: Among patients, approximately 16 were male and around 15 female, aged roughly 45 to 80 (mean about 71).

In its sample, this clonotype was seen many times. The library was built from 400 to 500 ng RNA with molecular barcoded adaptors for alpha/delta and beta/gamma chains. TCRdb processed the reads anew with MiXCR; each CDR3 protein has one entry. This table has approximately 140,000 distinct CDR3 sequences, roughly an eighth appearing once. Germline assignment: CDR1 LGHNA and CDR2 YNFKEQ. The CDR3 runs 16 residues. The V segment lost 0 bases and the J segment 4 bases; nucleotides outside the gene matches: 2. The chain has TRBV4-2 and TRBJ2-1; 11 bases agree with TRBD2. The sequencing sample was made of a population of CD138-negative cells sorted from bone marrow. The receptor comes from a donor aged 40 or older with multiple myeloma. CDR3 coding DNA: TGTGCCAGCAGCCAAGAAACTAGCGGGAGTTACAATGAGCAGTTCTTC. It is translated as CASSQETSGSYNEQFF.